Listed below are T cell receptor beta chains from one sample, sequenced in a study of siplizumab effects on memory and regulatory T cells. The method was immunoSEQ multiplex PCR; TCRdb's version includes in-frame clones alone and lacks a portion of them. The data show over 60,000 clones, with about 90% seen just once and about 27% held by the top ten. Specimen: CD8+ T cells sorted from blood. Receptor source: a human donor in good health. The CDR3 runs from the conserved cysteine through the conserved F or W. Each record gives: clone size, V gene, D gene, J gene, CDR3 protein, CDR3 DNA. A D gene is named only where the DNA matches it firmly. Expanded clones are given a class, and other clones once, few, many or no size at all.

size: .; V: TRBV5-6; D: TRBD1; J: TRBJ1-5; CDR3: CASSLAGRGRDQPQHF; DNA: TGTGCCAGCAGCTTGGCCGGCAGGGGGCGGGATCAGCCCCAGCATTTT
size: .; V: TRBV7-8; D: .; J: TRBJ1-1; CDR3: CASSLASREGAFF; DNA: TGTGCCAGCAGCTTAGCGTCGAGGGAGGGGGCTTTCTTT
size: .; V: TRBV29-1; D: TRBD1; J: TRBJ2-1; CDR3: CSVEGTGSSYNEQFF; DNA: TGCAGCGTTGAGGGGACAGGCAGCTCCTACAATGAGCAGTTCTTC
size: .; V: TRBV19; D: .; J: TRBJ1-5; CDR3: CASSIFSYSNQPQHF; DNA: TGTGCCAGTAGTATTTTCAGTTATAGCAATCAGCCCCAGCATTTT
size: .; V: TRBV20-1; D: .; J: TRBJ2-3; CDR3: CSARFADTQYF; DNA: TGCAGTGCTAGATTTGCAGATACGCAGTATTTT
size: .; V: TRBV21-1; D: .; J: TRBJ2-4; CDR3: CASRVRETKNIQYF; DNA: TGTGCCAGCAGAGTAAGAGAAACCAAAAACATTCAGTACTTC
size: .; V: TRBV7-9; D: .; J: TRBJ1-2; CDR3: CASSPNNGYTF; DNA: TGTGCCAGCAGCCCCAATAACGGCTACACCTTC
size: .; V: TRBV27; D: .; J: TRBJ2-2; CDR3: CASSTVPNTGELFF; DNA: TGTGCCAGCAGCACGGTCCCTAACACCGGGGAGCTGTTTTTT
size: .; V: TRBV5-6; D: .; J: TRBJ1-4; CDR3: CASSSGPAPEKEKLFF; DNA: TGTGCCAGCAGTTCCGGCCCAGCCCCGGAAAAAGAAAAACTGTTTTTT
size: .; V: TRBV7-9; D: .; J: TRBJ1-2; CDR3: CASSLVSPNYGYTF; DNA: TGTGCCAGCAGCTTAGTATCCCCTAACTATGGCTACACCTTC
size: .; V: TRBV5-4; D: .; J: TRBJ1-1; CDR3: CASSGSWGMNTEAFF; DNA: TGTGCCAGCAGCGGTTCTTGGGGAATGAACACTGAAGCTTTCTTT
size: once; V: TRBV7-8; D: TRBD1; J: TRBJ1-1; CDR3: CASTPLGTVKTEAFF; DNA: TGTGCCAGCACCCCTCTCGGGACAGTCAAGACTGAAGCTTTCTTT
size: .; V: TRBV5-5; D: .; J: TRBJ2-1; CDR3: CASTWGLNEQFF; DNA: TGTGCCAGCACCTGGGGACTCAATGAGCAGTTCTTC
size: .; V: TRBV7-9; D: TRBD1; J: TRBJ2-7; CDR3: CASSPGQGIPSYEQYF; DNA: TGTGCCAGCAGCCCGGGACAGGGGATTCCCTCCTACGAGCAGTACTTC
size: .; V: TRBV14; D: TRBD2; J: TRBJ2-2; CDR3: CASKPLADTGELFF; DNA: TGTGCCAGCAAACCCCTAGCGGATACCGGGGAGCTGTTTTTT
size: .; V: TRBV19; D: .; J: TRBJ1-1; CDR3: CASRTGGYTEAFF; DNA: TGTGCCAGTCGAACCGGGGGCTACACTGAAGCTTTCTTT
size: once; V: TRBV2; D: .; J: TRBJ2-7; CDR3: CASASYEQYF; DNA: TGTGCCAGCGCCTCCTACGAGCAGTACTTC
size: .; V: TRBV19; D: TRBD1; J: TRBJ1-1; CDR3: CASSQGATEAFF; DNA: TGTGCCAGTAGTCAGGGGGCCACTGAAGCTTTCTTT
size: .; V: TRBV7-9; D: .; J: TRBJ2-1; CDR3: CASSLGGGGLYNEQFF; DNA: TGTGCCAGCAGCTTAGGAGGCGGGGGCCTATACAATGAGCAGTTCTTC
size: .; V: TRBV2; D: .; J: TRBJ2-5; CDR3: CASSESLMGQETQYF; DNA: TGTGCCAGCAGTGAATCCCTTATGGGACAAGAGACCCAGTACTTC
size: .; V: TRBV7-7; D: .; J: TRBJ2-3; CDR3: CASSARLGDSTDTQYF; DNA: TGTGCTAGCAGCGCCCGGCTAGGGGATAGCACAGATACGCAGTATTTT
size: .; V: TRBV6-5; D: .; J: TRBJ2-5; CDR3: CASSYYNGHKETQYF; DNA: TGTGCCAGCAGTTATTATAATGGACACAAAGAGACCCAGTACTTC
size: .; V: TRBV19; D: .; J: TRBJ2-1; CDR3: CASSIQEGAYNEQFF; DNA: TGTGCCAGTAGTATTCAGGAGGGAGCCTACAATGAGCAGTTCTTC
size: .; V: TRBV10-3; D: TRBD1; J: TRBJ1-5; CDR3: CAISGDREDQPQHF; DNA: TGTGCCATCAGTGGGGACAGGGAAGATCAGCCCCAGCATTTT
size: .; V: TRBV6-6; D: .; J: TRBJ1-4; CDR3: CASSYSETANEKLFF; DNA: TGTGCCAGCAGTTACTCGGAAACGGCTAATGAAAAACTGTTTTTT
size: .; V: TRBV21-1; D: .; J: TRBJ2-6; CDR3: CASSKRTVRDDALTF; DNA: TGTGCCAGCAGCAAGAGGACAGTGCGGGACGACGCCCTGACTTTC
size: .; V: TRBV6-5; D: .; J: TRBJ2-7; CDR3: CASSYDTYEQYF; DNA: TGTGCCAGCAGTTACGATACCTACGAGCAGTACTTC